Given below is one T cell receptor (beta chain) in context. No antigen is known for it. The germline CDR1 and CDR2 sequences are SGDLS and YYNGEE. The length of the CDR3 is 13 residues. The V and J ends lost 2 bases and 3 bases respectively, with 8 bases between them. TCRdb keeps only in-frame clones here, not all; method: immunoSEQ multiplex PCR. The sample contains 100,000 to 150,000 clones, around nine tenths of which appear only once. This entry comes from a study of T cell responses to AZD1222 COVID-19 vaccine. Study observations and caveats: Mostly white British, mostly female donors; authors suggested clonal diversity may be underestimated. Regions left unmutated in variants are reportedly the target of nearly half of spike-specific TCRs. In all cases, repertoires were sampled only after the peak T cell response. Rises in breadth and depth of Spike-specific TCRs came after two AZD1222 doses.

The TCR sequence derives from an adult who received the AZD1222 COVID-19 vaccine. Sequencing used peripheral blood, obtained 28 days after the second AZD1222 dose. V usage is TRBV9 and J usage is TRBJ1-1; TRBD1 is a possible D gene (5 bases). The CDR3: CASSVLGDTEAFF. CDR3 DNA: TGTGCCAGCAGCGTTTTGGGGGACACTGAAGCTTTCTTT. The full variable domain, in which reference TRBV9 and TRBJ1-1 provide the parts outside the CDR3, is DSGVTQTPKHLITATGQRVTLRCSPRSGDLSVYWYQQSLDQGLQFLIQYYNGEERAKGNILERFSAQQFPDLHSELNLSSLELGDSALYFCASSVLGDTEAFFGQGTRLTVV.